This T cell receptor beta chain was found in a study of cytomegalovirus exposure and HLA in healthy donors. Study-level findings and limits: What a later analysis reportedly showed was that an Asian-associated ancestry cluster had fewer N-insertions than the approximately 670-donor mean.

With respect to this clone: Antigen specificity is unknown.

This PCR relied on a set of 60 Vbeta primers and 13 Jbeta primers. Sequenced by immunoSEQ multiplex PCR; TCRdb stores in-frame clones only, minus some. The sample has some 120,000 clones; around three quarters are singletons. The sequencing input was PBMCs. This receptor was taken from a woman in her sixties in good health and CMV-seropositive.

The DNA of the CDR3 is TGTGCCAGCAGCCGCTGGGGGCCTCCTAGTAACACTGAAGCTTTCTTT. Protein sequence: CASSRWGPPSNTEAFF. The V call is TRBV5-6, the J call TRBJ1-1; TRBD1 is a possible D gene (6 bases). The CDR3 is 16 residues long. With 4 bases removed from V and 2 bases from J, the gap between germline ends came to 18 bases. Germline CDR1 SGHDT, CDR2 YYEEEE.